This section outlines one T cell receptor beta chain sequence together with its context. Its antigen is not yet known. The library came from the immunoSEQ multiplex PCR assay. The multiplex PCR relied on a mix of 60 forward primers for TCR Vbeta segments and 13 reverse primers for TCR Jbeta segments. A multiplex PCR assay on genomic DNA amplified the CDR3 region of rearranged TCR beta genes. Amplified TCR beta libraries were sequenced as 87-base-pair reads on the Illumina HiSeq System. From the authors' description of their analysis: Across the 600 to 700 repertoires, a later analysis counted 60 million to 90 million unique TCR beta chains, around 10 million of which were shared by at least two donors. To remove PCR and sequencing errors, raw reads were error-corrected and collapsed into unique sequences using a nearest-neighbor algorithm that merged closely related sequences. Alignment of CDR3 sequences to IMGT reference sequences was used to assign V, D and J gene segments. Each retained sequence needed at least a six-nucleotide match to both a V gene segment and a J gene segment. A rearrangement was called productive if the CDR3 had no stop codons and remained in frame with V and J, and every other rearrangement was called non-productive. CDR3 was defined by IMGT convention, running from the second conserved V-encoded cysteine to the conserved J-encoded phenylalanine. The earlier analysis of about 610 of the donors excluded sequences that lacked an unambiguous match to a single V gene segment. An earlier analysis of approximately 590 of the donors called V segments functional above 56.7% productive rearrangements and segregating when the between-donor standard deviation exceeded 5%. A statistical classification framework was built for diagnosing cytomegalovirus status from the catalog of TCR beta chain sequences. V and J gene assignment, in a later analysis, came from comparing TCR nucleotide sequences with IMGT/GENE-DB human TR gene sequences. A later analysis assigned CDR3 sequences and most-parsimonious VDJ recombination scenarios with the TCRdist pipeline. A later analysis defined each TCR beta chain by its CDR3 amino acid sequence plus V-gene family, and excluded reads lacking a unique V-gene family. To address suspected cross-contamination and a sequencing artifact, a later analysis removed a few hundred highly shared, low-generation-probability nucleotide sequences. For each public chain, a later analysis derived a clonal expansion index from normalized ranks of inferred template counts within each repertoire. A later analysis computed generation probabilities with a VDJ recombination model fitted to out-of-frame rearrangements, and checked the results against IGoR. In a later analysis, hypergeometric tests were used to score TCR-TCR, TCR-HLA and TCR-CMV co-occurrence, with a repertoire-size bias correction applied to TCR pairs. A later analysis estimated false discovery rates by permuting HLA or CMV assignments 20 times. A later analysis grouped co-occurring TCRs with DBSCAN, adding TCRdist sequence similarity when clustering within HLA-allele-positive subsets. Repertoires with fewer than 30,000 or more than 120,000 public chains, plus five repertoires with anomalous nucleotide sharing, were excluded from co-occurrence clustering. Drawn from immuneACCESS, this table holds only the in-frame rearrangements with V and J called that TCRdb kept. Clones are partly lost; checked studies trace under half to an unresolved V gene and leave the rest unexplained. V and J calls and clone size are given by that table; D and trimming were obtained from the DNA. This sample's records show approximately 110,000 clones. 3.6% of the sample is held by the ten biggest clonotypes.

Deletion took 1 base off V and 4 bases off J, with a span of 14 bases between the germline ends. There are 15 amino acids in the CDR3, from cysteine to phenylalanine inclusive. Only CDR3 DNA is held: 45 bases, read in frame from base 1. CDR1 and CDR2 are read off the germline V gene as SGHDT and YYEEEE. This entry comes from a study of cytomegalovirus exposure and HLA in healthy donors (dated by TCRdb to about 2017). Context from the whole study: In an earlier analysis of fewer than 750 of the donors, about 270 Gb of sequence data and 120 million or so unique TCR beta sequences from about 179 million T cells were reported. To study patterns of TCR occurrence, a later analysis re-analyzed previously published TCR beta repertoires from several hundred donors and added high-resolution HLA genotyping. HLA typing included class I and class II loci at four-digit resolution. Genome-wide SNP genotypes for about 60% of the roughly 700 donors were used in a later genetic analysis, which treated that subset as a discovery cohort. Rather than drawing on any new phenotypic data, the later analysis identified candidate immune exposures from TCR beta sequences and the way those sequences occurred across donors. To decide whether each TCR beta V gene segment behaved as functional or pseudogenic, an earlier analysis of some 540 of the donors relied on high-throughput TCR beta sequencing. On average, about 240,000 unique TCR beta nucleotide sequences were sequenced per donor among 398 genotyped donors of the cohort, with roughly 18% of those sequences being non-productive. The study used immunosequencing to profile the T cell repertoires of 600 to 850 subjects and linked those repertoires to cytomegalovirus serostatus. An early release that covered about 600 HLA-typed donors contained approximately 300 gigabases of sequencing data and 65 million to 100 million unique TCR sequences. The number of typed donors differed by locus: roughly 620-630 for A, B, C, DRB1 and DQB1; about 520 for DQA1; 606 for DPA1; and some 430 for DPB1. High-throughput TCR immunosequencing, statistical association of individual TCRs with disease status, and machine learning were combined to predict cytomegalovirus infection status. Donor age, sex, ethnicity and CMV serostatus were compiled together with the repertoire data. Five DR-DQ haplotypes were handled as single units for association and clustering, since linkage in the cohort was strong. The study aimed to test whether cataloging public T cell receptors could reveal signatures of past pathogen exposure. A separate validation cohort of approximately 130 different subjects was used in addition to the roughly 720-subject first cohort. Of the roughly 400 genotyped donors, 75% to 85% were placed in the genetic ancestry cluster associated with self-reported Caucasian donors. All discovery cohort repertoires had been generated on a single sequencing platform.

Paper-wide results and their limitations: The classifier was reported to diagnose cytomegalovirus status with high specificity and sensitivity in both the original cohort and the validation cohort. A further reported finding was that TCR beta sequences accurately predicted the HLA-A and HLA-B alleles for most subjects in the first cohort. Broadly in line with IMGT annotations, most TCR beta V segments showed up in productive rearrangements about 87% or about 30% of the time in an earlier analysis of roughly 590 of the donors. In a later analysis, the rate of TCR association differed among HLA loci, with DRB1 alleles having the most associated TCRs and HLA-C alleles having the fewest. According to the authors, the approach could potentially be generalized to other disease states and immunological phenotypes. According to a later genetic analysis, donors in an Asian-associated ancestry cluster had fewer N-insertions in productive TCRs than the approximately 630-donor mean. When HLA alleles, especially DR and DQ, strongly co-occurred, TCR associations were difficult to assign to individual alleles. A few of the identified cytomegalovirus-associated TCR beta chains were confirmed in vitro to be specific for cytomegalovirus antigens. V-gene and J-gene trimming of TCR beta chains was associated with a missense DCLRE1C variant in a later genetic analysis, and the association was replicated in an independent cohort. Most TCR sequences were observed very rarely across donors, whereas some public TCRs were present in many individuals. The study listed approximately 150 TCR beta chains as associated with cytomegalovirus. Because HLA typing was unavailable for some donors at each locus, only the typed subset was used in association tests. This cohort had only TCR beta chains sequenced, and the lack of alpha or paired-chain data limited which features could be detected. Presence/absence analyses assumed roughly uniform sequencing depth across donors, an assumption that may not hold. A group of highly shared sequence variants was considered likely to be a technical artifact of the sequencing pipeline. In a later analysis, most CMV-associated TCR beta chains were found to appear HLA-restricted, with HLA associations seemingly driven largely by CMV exposure. Linkage disequilibrium might explain the correlated functional status among segregating V segments, but an unknown experimental factor could not be excluded. A later analysis reported that several top co-occurrence clusters appeared linked to parvovirus B19, influenza, CMV and Epstein-Barr virus. Because counts were too low, about 18 rarely observed V segments, including chromosome 9 orphons, were excluded from the earlier analysis of several hundred of the donors. Specific HLA alleles were associated with 16,951 TCR beta sequences at a false discovery rate of 0.05 in a later analysis. In a later analysis, HLA-associated TCR beta chains showed more clonal expansion and lower generation probabilities than non-associated chains that were equally common. Some IMGT-functional V segments, including TRBV6-2 and TRBV6-3, could not be distinguished by the 87-base-pair reads and were therefore excluded. For the cohort, immune exposure information was limited to CMV serostatus.

In total, roughly 670 healthy bone marrow donors made up the cohort. Cohort members were all nominally healthy when sampled, although unrecorded immune exposures were likely present. The donor tested CMV seronegative, placing the donor among the 352 seronegative members of the cohort. A peripheral blood sample was provided by each donor, and peripheral blood mononuclear cells were used for TCR beta sequencing. Genomic DNA was extracted from the blood cell samples with the Qiagen DNeasy Blood Extraction Kit. The sequenced material came from PBMCs. The sequence is built from TRBV5-6 and TRBJ1-2; the best D guess is TRBD1, with 6 bases matching. The receptor was derived from a man younger than 30 in good health and CMV-seronegative. The bases read TGTGCCAGCAGCTTGCAGGGGTTGGGGTTCTATGGCTACACCTTC. This is translated as CASSLQGLGFYGYTF.